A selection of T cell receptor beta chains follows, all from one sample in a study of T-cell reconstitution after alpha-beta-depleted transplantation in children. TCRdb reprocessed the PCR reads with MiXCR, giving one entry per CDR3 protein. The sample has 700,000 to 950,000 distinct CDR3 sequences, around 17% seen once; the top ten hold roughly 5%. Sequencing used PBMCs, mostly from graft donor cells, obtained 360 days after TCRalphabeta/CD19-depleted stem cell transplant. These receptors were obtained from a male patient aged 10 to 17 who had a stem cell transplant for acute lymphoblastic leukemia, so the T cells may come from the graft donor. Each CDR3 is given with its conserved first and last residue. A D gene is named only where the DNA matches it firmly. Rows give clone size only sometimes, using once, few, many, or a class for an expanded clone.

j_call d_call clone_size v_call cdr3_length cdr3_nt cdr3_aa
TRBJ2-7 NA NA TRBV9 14 TGTGCCAGCAGCGTAGAACTAGTCGACTACGAGCAGTACTTC CASSVELVDYEQYF
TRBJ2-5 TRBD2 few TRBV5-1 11 TGCGCCAGCAGCGCCAGCGGGAGGTCCGACTTC CASSASGRSDF
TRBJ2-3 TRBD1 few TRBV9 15 TGTGCCAGCAGCCCGGGACAGACCCCCACAGATACGCAGTATTTT CASSPGQTPTDTQYF
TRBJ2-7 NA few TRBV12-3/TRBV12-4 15 TGTGCCAGCAGTTCAGGACAGGGAGGGGTAGGCGAGCAGTACTTC CASSSGQGGVGEQYF
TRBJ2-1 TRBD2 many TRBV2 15 TGTGCCAGCAGATTAGCGGGAGGGACCTACAATGAGCAGTTCTTC CASRLAGGTYNEQFF
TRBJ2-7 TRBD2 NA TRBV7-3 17 TGTGCCAGCAGCTTAAGGGGGGGATTAGCAAGAAGGGACGAGCAGTACTTC CASSLRGGLARRDEQYF
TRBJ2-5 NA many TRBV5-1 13 TGCGCCAGCGGTGCGGGACAAAGGGAGACCCAGTACTTC CASGAGQRETQYF
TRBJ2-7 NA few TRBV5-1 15 TGCGCCAGCAGCTTGTCGCAGTGGGGAGCCTACGAGCAGTACTTC CASSLSQWGAYEQYF
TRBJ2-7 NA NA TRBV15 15 TGTGCCACCGGTACGGGGCTAGCGCCTTTGGACGAGCAGTACTTC CATGTGLAPLDEQYF
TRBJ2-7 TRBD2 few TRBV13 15 TGTGCCAGCAGTCCCTTAGCGGGTACCGTCTACGAGCAGTACTTC CASSPLAGTVYEQYF
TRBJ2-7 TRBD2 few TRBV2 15 TGTGCCAGCACTGGACTAGCGGGAGTTCCCTACGAGCAGTACTTC CASTGLAGVPYEQYF
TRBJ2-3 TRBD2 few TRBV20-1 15 TGCAGTGTGGCCCCTAGCGGGAGGGACACAGATACGCAGTATTTT CSVAPSGRDTDTQYF
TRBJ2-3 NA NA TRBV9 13 TGTGCCAGCAGCTCTAGCATCCCAGATACGCAGTATTTT CASSSSIPDTQYF
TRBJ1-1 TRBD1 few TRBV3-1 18 TGTGCCAGCAGCCAAGTTCCGACAGGGGGCCCCATGAACACTGAAGCTTTCTTT CASSQVPTGGPMNTEAFF
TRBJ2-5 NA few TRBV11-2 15 TGTGCCAGCAGCCAAGGGGACACCGAGATAGAGACCCAGTACTTC CASSQGDTEIETQYF
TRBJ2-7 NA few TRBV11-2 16 TGTGCCAGCAGCTTTTGGCCGGCGCAGGTTCAGAACGAGCAGTACTTC CASSFWPAQVQNEQYF
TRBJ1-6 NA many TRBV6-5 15 TGTGCCAGCAGTTACATGGGGGTCACGGATTCACCCCTCCACTTT CASSYMGVTDSPLHF
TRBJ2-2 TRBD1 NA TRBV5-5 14 TGTGCCAGCAGCTTGCCACAGGGGACCGGGGAGCTGTTTTTT CASSLPQGTGELFF
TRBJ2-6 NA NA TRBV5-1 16 TGCGCCAGCAGCTTGGGTTACTCGACTGGGGCCAACGTCCTGACTTTC CASSLGYSTGANVLTF
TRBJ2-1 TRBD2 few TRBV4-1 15 TGCGCCAGCAGCCTGGGCCACGGGGGGGACAATGAGCAGTTCTTC CASSLGHGGDNEQFF
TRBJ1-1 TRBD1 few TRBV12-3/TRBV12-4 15 TGTGCCAGCAGTTTAAGCCCGACAGGGGTCACTGAAGCTTTCTTT CASSLSPTGVTEAFF
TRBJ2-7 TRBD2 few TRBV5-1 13 TGCGCCAGCAGAGGCGAGGGAGGGTACGAGCAGTACTTC CASRGEGGYEQYF
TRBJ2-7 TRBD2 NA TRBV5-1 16 TGCGCCAGCAGCTTGGCTCTGGGACTAACTTCCTACGAGCAGTACTTC CASSLALGLTSYEQYF
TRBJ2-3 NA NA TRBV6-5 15 TGTGCCAGCAGTTACGCGTGGGGAAGCACAGATACGCAGTATTTT CASSYAWGSTDTQYF
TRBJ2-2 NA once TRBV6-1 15 TGTGCCAGCAGTGATCGCCAGTTTTGGGCCGGGGAGCTGTTTTTT CASSDRQFWAGELFF
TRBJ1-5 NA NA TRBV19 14 TGTGCCAGTAGTCTTTGGGCGAGCAATCAGCCCCAGCATTTT CASSLWASNQPQHF
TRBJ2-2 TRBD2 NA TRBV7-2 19 TGTGCCAGCAGCTTAATGGGACTAGCGGGAGGCGCCTACACCGGGGAGCTGTTTTTT CASSLMGLAGGAYTGELFF
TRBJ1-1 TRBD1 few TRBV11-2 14 TGTGCCAGCAGTAATAACAGGGGTCTCACTGAAGCTTTCTTT CASSNNRGLTEAFF
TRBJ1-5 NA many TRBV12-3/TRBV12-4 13 TGTGCCAGCAGTTTGATTGTCGGACAGCCCCAGCATTTT CASSLIVGQPQHF
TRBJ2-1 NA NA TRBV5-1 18 TGCGCCAGCAGCTTGAAACGAAGGGGCCTAGTGCTTGTTGGGGAGCAGTTCTTC CASSLKRRGLVLVGEQFF
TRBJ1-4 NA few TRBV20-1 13 TGCAGTGCTCCCCTGGGGGCTAATGAAAAACTGTTTTTT CSAPLGANEKLFF
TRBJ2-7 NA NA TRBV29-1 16 TGCAGCGTTGAAGCCCCGTCGTGGGAGCTTACTTACGAGCAGTACTTC CSVEAPSWELTYEQYF
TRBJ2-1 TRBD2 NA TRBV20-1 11 TGCAGTTCTCGGGAGGAGGCTGAGCAGTTCTTC CSSREEAEQFF
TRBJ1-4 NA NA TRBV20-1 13 TGCAGTGCTAGCATGACCGGGTCGGGGGAACTGTTTTTT CSASMTGSGELFF
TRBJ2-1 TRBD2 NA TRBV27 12 TGTGCCAGCAGTCCTAGCGGGATTGAGCAGTTCTTC CASSPSGIEQFF
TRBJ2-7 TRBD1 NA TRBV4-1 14 TGCGCCAGCAGCCCCCGGACAGGGGACTACGAGCAGTACTTC CASSPRTGDYEQYF
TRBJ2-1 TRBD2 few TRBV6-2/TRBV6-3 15 TGTGCCAGCAGCCGGAGCGGGAGGCCCTACAATGAGCAGTTCTTC CASSRSGRPYNEQFF
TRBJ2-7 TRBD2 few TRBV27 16 TGTGCCAGCAGTTCTCTTTGGGGTAGCGGGGCCTGGGAGCAGTACTTC CASSSLWGSGAWEQYF
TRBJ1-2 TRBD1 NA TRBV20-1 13 TGCAGTGCTAGAGAACAGGGGGAATATGGCTACACCTTC CSAREQGEYGYTF
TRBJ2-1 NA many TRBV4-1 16 TGCGCCAGCAGCCAAGATTTCGGCAGCTCCTACAATGAGCAGTTCTTC CASSQDFGSSYNEQFF
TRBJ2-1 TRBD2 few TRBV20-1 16 TGCAGTGCTAGAAACCTCAAAGTTAGCGGGAGATCAAAGCAGTTCTTC CSARNLKVSGRSKQFF
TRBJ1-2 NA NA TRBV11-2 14 TGTGCCAGCAGCTTAGAAGTGGGGCTCTATGGCTACACCTTC CASSLEVGLYGYTF
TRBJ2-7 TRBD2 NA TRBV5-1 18 TGCGCCAGCAGCCGTCCCGGGACTAGCGGGAGGGCCCCCTACGAGCAGTACTTC CASSRPGTSGRAPYEQYF
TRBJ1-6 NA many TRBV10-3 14 TGTGCCATCAGTGAAGTAGCAACAGATTCACCCCTCCACTTT CAISEVATDSPLHF
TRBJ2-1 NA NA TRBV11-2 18 TGTGCCAGCAGCTCTTCCCGATCCCAAAAGGTCTCGTACAATGAGCAGTTCTTC CASSSSRSQKVSYNEQFF
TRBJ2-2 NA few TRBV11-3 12 TGTGCCAGCAGCCGCCTGGCCGGGGAGCTGTTTTTT CASSRLAGELFF
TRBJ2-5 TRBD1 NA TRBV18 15 TGTGCCAGCTCACACCGGGACAGAGAAAAGAGAACCCAGTACTTC CASSHRDREKRTQYF
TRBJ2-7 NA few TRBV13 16 TGTGCCAGCAGCTTAATGTTAATGGGCAGGGGACGCGAGCAGTACTTC CASSLMLMGRGREQYF
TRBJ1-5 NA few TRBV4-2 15 TGTGCCAGCAGCCAAGATCCGGGGGACAATCAGCCCCAGCATTTT CASSQDPGDNQPQHF
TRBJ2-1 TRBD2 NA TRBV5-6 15 TGTGCCAGCGTTACCGGGACTAGACTAAACAATGAGCAGTTCTTC CASVTGTRLNNEQFF
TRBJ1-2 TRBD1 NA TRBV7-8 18 TGTGCCAGCAGCGCCCCGACAGGGGGCTCCCTAGCTAACTATGGCTACACCTTC CASSAPTGGSLANYGYTF
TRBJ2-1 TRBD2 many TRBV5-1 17 TGCGCCAGCAGCGCTACGACTAGCGTGGGCTCCTACAATGAGCAGTTCTTC CASSATTSVGSYNEQFF
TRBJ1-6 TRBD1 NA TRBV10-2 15 TGCGCCAGCAGTGAGAGGGGACAGGTTTATTCACCCCTCCACTTT CASSERGQVYSPLHF
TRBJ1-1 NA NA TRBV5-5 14 TGTGCCAGCAGCTTGCATCGGGTAGACACTGAAGCTTTCTTT CASSLHRVDTEAFF
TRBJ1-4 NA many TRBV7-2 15 TGTGCCAGCAGCTTAGCGGCAGGGACTAATGAAAAACTGTTTTTT CASSLAAGTNEKLFF
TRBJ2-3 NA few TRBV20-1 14 TGCAGTGCTAGCCTGGGAGGTGACACAGATACGCAGTATTTT CSASLGGDTDTQYF